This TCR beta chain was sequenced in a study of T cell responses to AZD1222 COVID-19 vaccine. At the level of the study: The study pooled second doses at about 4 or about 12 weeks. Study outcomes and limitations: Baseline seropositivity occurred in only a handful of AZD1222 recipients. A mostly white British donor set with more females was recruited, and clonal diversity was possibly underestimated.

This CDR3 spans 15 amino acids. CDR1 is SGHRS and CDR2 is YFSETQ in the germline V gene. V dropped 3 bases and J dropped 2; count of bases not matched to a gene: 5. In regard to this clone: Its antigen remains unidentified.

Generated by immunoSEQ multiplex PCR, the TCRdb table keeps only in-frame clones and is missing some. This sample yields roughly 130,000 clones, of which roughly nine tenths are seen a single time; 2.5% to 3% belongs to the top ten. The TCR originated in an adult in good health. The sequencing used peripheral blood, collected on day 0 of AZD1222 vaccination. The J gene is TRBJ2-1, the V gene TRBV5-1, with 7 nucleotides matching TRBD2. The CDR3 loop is CASSSSGVTYNEQFF. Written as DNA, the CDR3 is TGCGCCAGCAGCTCTAGCGGCGTGACCTACAATGAGCAGTTCTTC.